These 15 T cell receptor beta chains originate from one sample sequenced in a study of cytomegalovirus exposure and HLA in healthy donors. Both 60 Vbeta primers and 13 Jbeta primers went into the PCR. The table came from immunoSEQ multiplex PCR; TCRdb's copy has only in-frame clones and leaves some out. The sample carries over 200,000 clones, 77% recorded once. The sequencing input was PBMCs. The receptors stem from a woman aged 55 to 70 in good health and CMV-seropositive.

CDR3 nucleotide sequence: TGTGCCTCCGGGGCGGGACTTGAAGCTTTCTTT. This sequence encodes CASGAGLEAFF. This chain uses TRBV30 with TRBJ1-1; D may be TRBD1 (5 bases). V dropped 7 bases and J dropped 7 bases, with 13 bases sitting between them. The CDR3 sequence is 11 residues long. Germline CDR1 reads GTSNPN; CDR2 reads SVGIG (reference sequence).

V usage is TRBV4-1 and J usage is TRBJ2-7; TRBD1 matches 9 bases. Germline V gene sequence: CDR1 MGHRA, CDR2 YSYEKL. This CDR3 region has 14 residues. V dropped 4 bases and J dropped 7; count of bases not matched to a gene: 8. CDR3 loop: CASSLKHRGREQYF. CDR3 sequence (DNA): TGCGCCAGCAGCCTGAAGCACAGGGGGCGGGAGCAGTACTTC.

The chain combines TRBV9 with TRBJ1-2; D perhaps matches TRBD1 (6 bases). V lost 3 bases, J lost 4 bases, and 19 bases lay in between. CDR1 and CDR2 from the germline V gene are SGDLS and YYNGEE. The CDR3 totals 16 residues. CDR3 residues: CASSEGSSDRFYGYTF. CDR3 nucleotide sequence: TGTGCCAGCAGCGAAGGGTCGAGCGACAGGTTCTATGGCTACACCTTC.

The J gene is TRBJ2-5, the V gene TRBV19; 8 bases align to TRBD2. From germline, CDR1 is LNHDA and CDR2 SQIVND (reference sequence). This CDR3 has 15 amino acids. With V trimmed by 10 bases and J by 4 bases, 14 bases remained unmatched. The CDR3 bases are TGTGCCACCTTCACAAGGCGGGGGGCTTTAGAGACCCAGTACTTC. Translation gives CATFTRRGALETQYF.

This clone was seen once. The chain carries TRBV18 and TRBJ1-2, with unresolved D. V was pared by 3 bases and J by 0 bases, with 11 bases between. This CDR3 is 15 amino acids long. Germline V gene data show CDR1 as KGHSH and CDR2 as LQKENI. The CDR3 region is CASSPWGGTNYGYTF. CDR3 coding DNA: TGTGCCAGCTCACCCTGGGGAGGTACTAACTATGGCTACACCTTC.

As DNA, the CDR3 is TGTGCCAGCAGTTTGCGGTCGTCGGCTAATAATGAGCAGTTCTTC. Its protein product is CASSLRSSANNEQFF. This rearrangement joins TRBV28 to TRBJ2-1; no definite D call. Germline V gives CDR1 MDHEN, CDR2 SYDVKM. V lost 3 bases and J 7 bases, leaving 16 bases between the germline ends. The CDR3 length is 15 residues. Variable domain in full (rest from reference TRBV28 and TRBJ2-1): DVKVTQSSRYLVKRTGEKVFLECVQDMDHENMFWYRQDPGLGLRLIYFSYDVKMKEKGDIPEGYSVSREKKERFSLILESASTNQTSMYLCASSLRSSANNEQFFGPGTRLTVL.

CDR3 nucleotide sequence: TGTGCCAGCTCCCAGACGGGACAGGGGGACACTGAAGCTTTCTTT. Amino acids: CASSQTGQGDTEAFF. The genes are TRBV18 and TRBJ1-1; 11 nucleotides match TRBD1. The CDR3 runs to 15 residues. J gave up 3 bases and V 6 bases, and 6 bases lay outside the gene matches. Germline V gives CDR1 KGHSH, CDR2 LQKENI.

The chain combines TRBV28 with TRBJ2-1, with D unclear. The V gene's germline CDR1 is MDHEN and CDR2 SYDVKM. The ends were cut back, 5 bases at V and 4 bases at J, with 6 bases in the middle. This CDR3 is built from 12 residues. The CDR3 sequence: CASSGPYNEQFF. The CDR3 DNA sequence: TGTGCCAGCAGTGGCCCATACAATGAGCAGTTCTTC.

This clone has just a few counts. At one end the junction does not follow the germline gene, possibly because of a read error. The chain couples TRBV7-9 to TRBJ1-1; D is ambiguous. Germline-derived CDR1 and CDR2 are SEHNR and FQNEAQ (reference sequence). CDR3 size: 15 residues. CDR3 loop: CSSSAGLRQPTEAFF. CDR3 nucleotides: TGTTCCAGCAGCGCGGGCCTACGGCAGCCCACTGAAGCTTTCTTT. The complete variable domain, with remaining parts taken from reference TRBV7-9 and TRBJ1-1, reads DTGVSQNPRHKITKRGQNVTFRCDPISEHNRLYWYRQTLGQGPEFLTYFQNEAQLEKSRLLSDRFSAERPKGSFSTLEIQRTEQGDSAMYLCSSSAGLRQPTEAFFGQGTRLTVV.

In the case of this clone: Mismatch with germline at one junction end may stem from a read error. The V and J genes are TRBV11-1 and TRBJ2-4; 8 nucleotides line up with TRBD2. From germline, CDR1 is SGHAT and CDR2 FQDESV (reference sequence). The CDR3 loop spans 14 amino acids. Here the CDR3 reads CASSFRGGGNSQYF. As DNA, the CDR3 is TGTGCCAGCAGCTTCCGGGGCGGGGGGAACAGTCAGTACTTC. Looking up the rest from reference TRBV11-1 and TRBJ2-4 gives the full variable domain: EAEVAQSPRYKITEKSQAVAFWCDPISGHATLYWYRQILGQGPELLVQFQDESVVDDSQLPKDRFSAERLKGVDSTLKIQPAELGDSAMYLCASSFRGGGNSQYFGAGTRLSVL.

The CDR3, as DNA: TGTGCCAGCAGTACCGGGACAGGTCTCATGAACACTGAAGCTTTCTTT. Protein: CASSTGTGLMNTEAFF. This rearrangement joins TRBV28 to TRBJ1-1; TRBD1 matches at 8 bases. This CDR3 has 16 residues. The V segment lost 5 bases and the J segment 0 bases; nucleotides outside the gene matches: 8. CDR1 MDHEN and CDR2 SYDVKM come from the germline V gene.

This chain links TRBV30 with TRBJ2-4; unclear D gene. Germline assignment: CDR1 GTSNPN and CDR2 SVGIG (reference sequence). The CDR3 length is 14 residues. The V gene lost 1 base and the J gene lost 1 base, with 8 bases spanning the gap. CDR3 nucleotides: TGTGCCTGGAGTGCGGGTTTGGCCAAAAACATTCAGTACTTC. This encodes CAWSAGLAKNIQYF.

About this clone itself: The sample carries other DNA sequences with the same CDR3. The chain combines TRBV6-6 with TRBJ1-2; 12 bases map to TRBD1. The CDR3 runs 14 residues. Unmatched junction bases numbered 2, after V lost 6 bases and J lost 3 bases. Per germline, CDR1 MNHNY and CDR2 SVGAGI (reference sequence). DNA for the CDR3: TGTGCCAGCAGGGGACAGGGGGCCCACTATGGCTACACCTTC. Encoded protein: CASRGQGAHYGYTF.

The CDR3 region has the DNA TGTGCCAGTAGTGTCCTTTGGGGGGAGAACACTGAAGCTTTCTTT. Translated: CASSVLWGENTEAFF. This chain links TRBV19 with TRBJ1-1; D perhaps matches TRBD1 (5 bases). Germline V gives CDR1 LNHDA, CDR2 SQIVND (reference sequence). The CDR3 is 15 amino acids. The ends were cut back, 5 bases at V and 1 base at J, with 14 bases in the middle.

The V and J genes are TRBV5-4 and TRBJ2-7, with a weak D call TRBD1 (6 bases). V was clipped by 0 bases and J by 4 bases, with 11 bases between them. CDR3 length: 14 residues. The V gene's germline CDR1 is SGHNT and CDR2 YYREEE (reference sequence). The CDR3 sequence is CASSLGQGKYEQYF. The CDR3 nucleotides are TGTGCCAGCAGCTTGGGGCAGGGGAAATACGAGCAGTACTTC.